This TCR beta chain was retrieved from a study of T cell repertoires in cytomegalovirus infection. Each CDR3 protein is one row after TCRdb ran MiXCR on the reads. The repertoire consists of approximately 100,000 distinct CDR3 sequences, with around 28% occurring once and the leading ten covering roughly 81%. Regarding this clonotype: Its specificity is unknown.

CDR1 and CDR2 (germline): SGDLS, YYNGEE. Trimming removed 0 bases at V and 4 bases at J, with 10 bases between. The CDR3 covers 15 residues. Material: CD8+ T cells from cultured PBMCs, obtained from culture after CMV antigen stimulation. J is TRBJ2-2 and V is TRBV9; D remains ambiguous. This receptor was identified in a human donor in good health (CMV status not recorded). Some clones in this sample may be carry-over from other donors' samples. The CDR3 DNA is TGTGCCAGCAGCGTAGGGGGTGTCGGCACCGGGGAGCTGTTTTTT. Translation: CASSVGGVGTGELFF.